This entry is about one TCR beta chain. Its specific antigen is unknown. No base quality information exists; no much larger clone differs at one position. These data are taken from a study of graft-versus-host responses after intestinal transplantation (TCRdb year 2021). Context from the whole study: The transplants that recipients received were multivisceral, liver-intestinal, or isolated intestinal. Every recipient was given anti-thymocyte globulin induction, followed by about three years of maintenance tacrolimus and steroids. Graft-versus-host and host-versus-graft alloreactive T cell clones were tracked in the graft, circulation and bone marrow after intestinal transplantation using bulk TCR-beta CDR3 sequencing. Alloreactive clones were identified by sequencing pre-transplant mixed lymphocyte reaction products and comparing them with unstimulated pre-transplant donor and recipient T cells. Of the 20 to 25 intestinal transplant recipients enrolled in the cohort, one of whom was a retransplant, a few patients without pretransplant specimens were excluded. A peak of at least 4% donor T cells among recipient peripheral blood mononuclear cells was the definition used for donor T cell macrochimerism. Samples from a few later patients were sequenced in-house on an Illumina MiSeq with MiXCR processing rather than by the commercial service.

Unmatched junction bases come to 11, with V trimmed by 6 bases and J by 6 bases. The CDR3 measures 16 amino acids from cysteine to phenylalanine. Just the 48-base CDR3 DNA is kept, in frame starting at base 1. For CDR1 and CDR2, the germline V gene (reference sequence) lists MNHEY and SMNVEV. In the first month after transplant, blood samples were collected up to 4 times, and after that at least monthly when available. The protocol used for the library was the immunoSEQ multiplex PCR assay. For most patients, genomic DNA was subjected to high-throughput TCR-beta CDR3 sequencing by Adaptive Biotechnologies. The source study handled its data this way. Adaptive's ImmunoSEQ software was the source of the TCR sequencing data for 15 to 20 patients, while three other patients were processed with MiXCR and VDJtools. CDR3 nucleotide sequences shared between donor and recipient were removed because their origin could not be assigned. At least 2-fold expansion over unstimulated cells and a minimum CFSE-low frequency of 0.002% (template counts) or 0.001% (read counts) were required for clones to be classified as alloreactive. Clones detected in sequenced pre-transplant spleen, lymph node, or MLR CFSE-low populations of the donor or recipient were defined as mappable. The cumulative frequency of alloreactive clones was calculated as a percentage of all sequences, weighted by copy number. In TCRdb, the immuneACCESS table is reduced to in-frame sequences with V and J assigned. These tables do not hold every clone; where another copy was compared, an unresolved V gene accounts for under half, and the others remain unexplained. Clonal size and the V and J genes are those of that table, whereas D and trimming came from the DNA. The sample records approximately 58,000 clones, about 90% of which are singletons. In total, the top ten clones hold 1.5% to 2% of the sample.

On the study overall, not on this receptor specifically: In patients with donor T cell macrochimerism, the allografts had high GvH to HvG T cell clonal ratios. Conclusions were limited by the relatively low number and heterogeneity of intestinal transplant patients. GvH clones were detected in recipient bone marrow, and some appeared earlier in ileal mucosa or blood, consistent with an intestinal mucosal origin. Early after transplant, peak levels of circulating GvH clones were associated with declines in HvG clones.

The origin of this receptor is a human patient who received an intestinal transplant, so some T cells may come from the graft donor. The source was PBMCs, collected 26 days after transplant. The sequence joins TRBV27 to TRBJ2-1; the junction holds 10 bases that match TRBD2. In nucleotide form, the sequence is TGTGCCAGCAGACTAGCAGCGGGGGGGCTCATCAATGAGCAGTTCTTC. The resulting protein is CASRLAAGGLINEQFF.